This T cell receptor (beta chain) was documented in a study of blood T cell repertoires in COVID-19. At the level of the study: In each case, the material was cDNA or gDNA derived from T cells, B-cell-depleted T cells, or PBMCs.

This clone was observed a few times. As handled by the study authors: Using reference gene primer amplification, nucleated cell counts were estimated. TCRdb's copy holds only in-frame clones and misses some; the assay was immunoSEQ multiplex PCR. Clonal size and the V and J genes are those of that table, whereas D and trimming came from the DNA. The data contain roughly 260,000 clones, 85% to 90% of them singletons. This CDR3 is 13 amino acids long. The V end was cut by 4 bases, the J end by 8 bases, with 15 bases between. Germline V CDR1 and CDR2: SGHRS, YFSETQ. This chain uses TRBV5-1 with TRBJ1-2, with D possibly matching TRBD1 (6 bases). The sequencing input was peripheral blood. This receptor was identified in a woman between 40 and 50 years old with acute or convalescent COVID-19. The CDR3 DNA reads as TGCGCCAGCAGCCCACAGGGACCGGAGGGCTACACCTTC. As protein: CASSPQGPEGYTF.